This T cell receptor (beta chain) was retrieved from a study of T cell repertoires in cytomegalovirus infection. General study points: It was HLA-C-restricted CMV-specific TCR beta clonotypes that dominated the response ex vivo.

The CDR3 runs to 15 residues. The germline gives CDR1 SSHAT, CDR2 FNYEAQ (reference sequence). V dropped 6 bases and J dropped 3 bases, with 18 bases sitting between them. This clonotype has at least ten counts. Antigen unknown. Using its own MiXCR run on the reads, TCRdb lists one record per CDR3 protein. The sample includes 490,000 or so distinct CDR3 sequences, roughly 10% of them seen just once. This chain uses TRBV7-7 with TRBJ2-7; possibly TRBD1 or TRBD2 for D (6 bases each). The receptor was isolated from a human donor in good health (CMV status not recorded). Some clones in this sample may be carry-over from other donors' samples. Sequenced input: PBMCs. CDR3 coding DNA: TGTGCCAGCAGTTCCGGGCCTCGGGGGCTCTACGAGCAGTACTTC. Translation: CASSSGPRGLYEQYF. Combining the CDR3 with reference TRBV7-7 and TRBJ2-7 gives the whole variable domain GAGVSQSPRYKVTKRGQDVTLRCDPISSHATLYWYQQALGQGPEFLTYFNYEAQPDKSGLPSDRFSAERPEGSISTLTIQRTEQRDSAMYRCASSSGPRGLYEQYFGPGTRLTVT.